These 31 T cell receptor beta chains were sequenced from one sample in a study of blood T cells in healthy people across ages. A sample-barcoded 5' primer and a J-beta primer mix were used in a second PCR of about 7 to 11 cycles. TCRdb ran MiXCR on the 5' RACE reads and lists one entry per CDR3 protein. Counted here are roughly 800,000 distinct CDR3 sequences, about 26% occurring once; the ten biggest clones make up over 2.5%. The same sample was also studied in work on T cells of mothers and their children.

Material for sequencing was blood. These receptors came from a boy under 18 in good health.

This sequence joins TRBV4-1 and TRBJ2-7, with 9 bases identical to TRBD2. The J call may be in error: the DNA end matches TRBJ2-5 better. This CDR3 region has 17 residues. Germline CDR1 and CDR2: MGHRA and YSYEKL. This CDR3 reads CASSQAFGGGAGETQYF. CDR3 coding DNA: TGCGCCAGCAGCCAAGCGTTTGGCGGGGGGGCTGGGGAGACCCAGTACTTC.

This sequence joins TRBV7-9 and TRBJ1-1; 8 bases are a match to TRBD1. This CDR3 is 14 amino acids long. V trimming: 5 bases; J trimming: 4 bases; junction bases outside the gene matches: 6. CDR1 and CDR2 (germline): SEHNR, FQNEAQ (reference sequence). The CDR3: CASSPQTGATEAFF. CDR3 DNA sequence: TGTGCCAGCAGCCCACAGACAGGGGCCACTGAAGCTTTCTTT.

This chain connects TRBV9 to TRBJ2-7; D is unclear. The CDR3 loop spans 13 amino acids. The V end was cut by 0 bases, the J end by 0 bases, with 4 bases between. Germline-derived CDR1 and CDR2 are SGDLS and YYNGEE. This CDR3 is CASSVGASYEQYF. The CDR3, as DNA: TGTGCCAGCAGCGTAGGCGCCTCCTACGAGCAGTACTTC.

This chain links TRBV4-1 with TRBJ1-5, with TRBD1 identical over 8 bases. V gave up 1 base and J gave up 3 bases; unmatched junction bases: 8. The CDR3 runs to 17 residues. Per germline, CDR1 MGHRA and CDR2 YSYEKL. CDR3 sequence (DNA): TGCGCCAGCAGCCAAGGAGTACAGGGGGGGAACAATCAGCCCCAGCATTTT. It specifies CASSQGVQGGNNQPQHF.

This clonotype came up many times. The chain combines TRBV10-3 with TRBJ2-4, with a weak D call TRBD1 (6 bases). Germline V gives CDR1 ENHRY, CDR2 SYGVKD. V lost 0 bases, J lost 5 bases, and 11 bases lay in between. The CDR3 runs to 15 residues. The CDR3 DNA is TGTGCCATCAGTGAGTCCACAGGGAGCGAAAACATTCAGTACTTC. Translated: CAISESTGSENIQYF.

The J gene is TRBJ2-7, the V gene TRBV27; 7 bases are shared with TRBD1. Germline trimming cut 7 bases from V and 1 base from J; bases unmatched to any gene: 7. The CDR3 loop spans 14 amino acids. Per germline, CDR1 MNHEY and CDR2 SMNVEV (reference sequence). The CDR3: CASNIRTGSYEQYF. The CDR3 region has the DNA TGTGCCAGCAATATTAGGACAGGTTCCTACGAGCAGTACTTC.

The chain is built from TRBV5-1 and TRBJ1-5; TRBD1 matches 8 bases. CDR1 is SGHRS, CDR2 YFSETQ, per germline. The junction had 7 bases not matched to a gene; V was cut back by 5 bases and J by 6 bases. This CDR3 spans 14 amino acids. The DNA for the CDR3 is TGCGCCAGCAGTCGGACAGGGAGGGCTCAGCCCCAGCATTTT. Translated: CASSRTGRAQPQHF. Full variable domain (missing parts from reference TRBV5-1 and TRBJ1-5): KAGVTQTPRYLIKTRGQQVTLSCSPISGHRSVSWYQQTPGQGLQFLFEYFSETQRNKGNFPGRFSGRQFSNSRSEMNVSTLELGDSALYLCASSRTGRAQPQHFGDGTRLSIL.

The chain uses TRBV21-1 and TRBJ1-2; no check of the table's D call, TRBD1, against the DNA was made. TRBV21-1 is a pseudogene segment. This CDR3 comprises 13 residues. CDR3 in DNA: TGTGCCAGCAGCACCAGGGACAGGTCGGGCTACACCTTC. This translates into CASSTRDRSGYTF.

The V and J genes are TRBV4-2 and TRBJ1-5; possible D gene TRBD1, 6 bases. V was pared by 0 bases and J by 5 bases, with 11 bases between. The CDR3 totals 15 residues. Germline V lookup: CDR1 LGHNA, CDR2 YNFKEQ. The CDR3: CASSQETGTDQPQHF. For the CDR3, the DNA is TGTGCCAGCAGCCAAGAAACAGGGACCGATCAGCCCCAGCATTTT.

V usage is TRBV6-1 and J usage is TRBJ2-7, with D tentatively TRBD1 (6 bases). Germline CDR1 and CDR2: MNHNS and SASEGT. V dropped 4 bases and J dropped 4 bases, with 17 bases sitting between them. The CDR3 runs to 15 residues. In nucleotides, the CDR3 is TGTGCCAGCAGTGGGAACCACAGGGTGAGATACGAGCAGTACTTC. This translates into CASSGNHRVRYEQYF.

This clonotype has ten or more counts. The chain has TRBV20-1 and TRBJ2-5, with a weak D call TRBD1 (5 bases). V lost 0 bases, J lost 1 base, and 6 bases lay in between. The CDR3 is 13 amino acids. Germline V lookup: CDR1 DFQATT, CDR2 SNEGSKA (reference sequence). The CDR3 reads CSARDRAQETQYF. Written as DNA, the CDR3 is TGCAGTGCTAGAGACAGGGCCCAAGAGACCCAGTACTTC.

This chain links TRBV19 with TRBJ2-7; TRBD2 matches 14 bases. The CDR3 extends over 17 amino acids. Trimming cost V 4 bases and J 2 bases; bases outside gene matches: 7. Germline V gene lookup returns CDR1 LNHDA and CDR2 SQIVND (reference sequence). The DNA for the CDR3 is TGTGCCAGTAGTAGAGGGACTAGCGGGGGACGTCCCTACGAGCAGTACTTC. This sequence encodes CASSRGTSGGRPYEQYF.

This chain joins TRBV3-1 and TRBJ2-7; D not certain. Germline-derived CDR1 and CDR2 are LGHDT and YNNKEL (reference sequence). The CDR3 contains 13 residues. V was clipped by 4 bases and J by 2 bases, with 9 bases between them. The CDR3 DNA reads as TGTGCCAGCAGCCGTGGACCCACCTACGAGCAGTACTTC. This translates into CASSRGPTYEQYF.

This rearrangement joins TRBV20-1 to TRBJ2-4; TRBD1 matches 10 bases. Trimming took 3 bases from V and 9 from J; bases not matched to a gene: 8. This CDR3 region has 14 residues. Germline V gene lookup returns CDR1 DFQATT and CDR2 SNEGSKA (reference sequence). This CDR3 is CSASSGTGVPIQYF. The DNA for the CDR3 is TGCAGTGCTAGCTCCGGGACAGGGGTTCCCATTCAGTACTTC.

The chain uses TRBV29-1 and TRBJ2-1; 8 nucleotides match TRBD2. The germline gives CDR1 SQVTM, CDR2 ANQGSEA. The CDR3 has 15 residues. V trimming: 6 bases; J trimming: 2 bases; junction bases outside the gene matches: 9. The DNA of the CDR3 is TGCAGCGTAGCGGGAGACCCCATGACCTACAATGAGCAGTTCTTC. Its protein product is CSVAGDPMTYNEQFF.

CDR3 sequence: CASSGRRPSYNEQFF. The CDR3 bases are TGTGCCAGCAGCGGGCGTCGGCCCTCCTACAATGAGCAGTTCTTC. The chain is built from TRBV28 and TRBJ2-1; unclear D gene. This CDR3 region has 15 residues. The V and J ends lost 6 bases and 0 bases respectively, with 12 bases between them. From germline, CDR1 is MDHEN and CDR2 SYDVKM.

V is TRBV14 and J is TRBJ2-5; no clear D gene. Germline CDR1 is SGHDN and CDR2 is FVKESK. The CDR3 has 15 amino acids. The ends were cut back, 0 bases at V and 4 bases at J, with 12 bases in the middle. The CDR3 coding sequence is TGTGCCAGCAGCCAAGATCCAGGTTACGGAGAGACCCAGTACTTC. Protein product: CASSQDPGYGETQYF.

There are a few counts of this clonotype. V and J are TRBV12-3 or TRBV12-4 and TRBJ2-5; TRBD2 matches at 8 bases. The CDR3 extends over 15 amino acids. The V and J ends lost 5 bases and 7 bases, in that order; junction bases with no gene match: 12. CDR3 nucleotides: TGTGCCAGCAGTCCGGACCGGGGGGGTCTTGGGACCCAGTACTTC. Translated: CASSPDRGGLGTQYF.

In this sample, this clonotype turned up a few times. V and J are TRBV7-9 and TRBJ2-6; possible D gene TRBD1, 6 bases. The CDR3 is made up of 17 amino acids. Trimming took off 7 bases at V and 0 bases at J, with 16 bases between the two ends. The germline gives CDR1 SEHNR, CDR2 FQNEAQ (reference sequence). The chain's CDR3 is CASMSGTPVSGANVLTF. The CDR3 DNA follows: TGTGCCAGCATGTCCGGGACACCCGTCTCTGGGGCCAACGTCCTGACTTTC.

The chain links TRBV7-3 to TRBJ2-1; D may match TRBD1 or TRBD2 (5 bases each). The DNA end is more similar to TRBJ2-5, so the J call may be wrong. Germline values: CDR1 SGHTA, CDR2 FQGTGA. The CDR3 runs to 16 residues. CDR3 region: CASSLGGGAPLETQYF. CDR3 in DNA: TGTGCCAGCAGCTTGGGTGGGGGAGCCCCTTTGGAGACCCAGTACTTC.

The chain recombines TRBV27 with TRBJ2-7, with 8 bases matching TRBD1. With 3 bases clipped from V and 2 bases from J, the junction kept 6 bases outside the gene matches. Germline CDR1 MNHEY, CDR2 SMNVEV (reference sequence). The CDR3 covers 15 residues. The CDR3 loop reads CASSLTGADPYEQYF. The CDR3, as DNA: TGTGCCAGCAGTTTGACAGGGGCCGACCCCTACGAGCAGTACTTC.

The chain joins TRBV2 to TRBJ2-5; 7 bases align to TRBD1. V lost 6 bases to trimming and J lost 14 bases; unmatched junction nucleotides: 21. Germline V gene lookup returns CDR1 SNHLY and CDR2 FYNNEI. This CDR3 spans 15 amino acids. The chain's CDR3 is CASRLDRELQETRYF. As DNA, the CDR3 is TGTGCCAGCAGGCTAGACAGGGAGCTCCAAGAGACCCGATACTTC. The entire variable domain, with the rest obtained from reference TRBV2 and TRBJ2-5, is as follows: EPEVTQTPSHQVTQMGQEVILRCVPISNHLYFYWYRQILGQKVEFLVSFYNNEISEKSEIFDDQFSVERPDGSNFTLKIRSTKLEDSAMYFCASRLDRELQETRYFGPGTRLLVL.

V usage is TRBV28 and J usage is TRBJ2-2, with unresolved D. V was pared by 8 bases and J by 7 bases, with 11 bases between. The CDR3 spans 12 residues. Germline V gene data show CDR1 as MDHEN and CDR2 as SYDVKM. This CDR3 is CASSTSGGELFF. Written as DNA, the CDR3 is TGTGCCAGCTCAACCTCTGGCGGGGAGCTGTTTTTT.

The genes are TRBV12-5 and TRBJ2-7; D unresolved. The germline V gene has CDR1 LGHNT and CDR2 FRNRAP. The CDR3 covers 15 residues. V lost 0 bases to trimming and J lost 0 bases, with 9 bases between them. The chain's CDR3 is CASGLVIRSSYEQYF. Here the CDR3 DNA reads TGTGCTAGTGGTTTGGTGATTCGTAGCTCCTACGAGCAGTACTTC.

The rearrangement uses TRBV7-2 and TRBJ2-1; D ambiguous. The CDR3 has 13 residues. V lost 6 bases and J 5 bases, leaving 11 bases between the germline ends. Per germline, CDR1 SGHTA and CDR2 FQGNSA. CDR3: CASRNRADNEQFF. Written as DNA, the CDR3 is TGTGCCAGCAGAAACCGGGCCGACAATGAGCAGTTCTTC.

Concerning this clonotype: A much larger clone differs from this one at a single base, so this may be a read error. The V and J genes are TRBV6-5 and TRBJ2-2; D unresolved. The CDR3 sequence is 13 residues long. CDR1 is MNHEY and CDR2 is SVGAGI in the germline V gene. V dropped 4 bases and J dropped 7 bases, with 10 bases sitting between them. In nucleotides, the CDR3 is TGTGCCAGCAGTTGCTCCCAACACGGGGAGCTGTTTTTT. Translated, it gives CASSCSQHGELFF.

The chain links TRBV5-1 to TRBJ2-3; TRBD2 might be the D (6 bases). V was trimmed by 4 bases and J by 0 bases, leaving 18 bases between them. The germline CDR1 and CDR2 sequences are SGHRS and YFSETQ. There are 17 residues in the CDR3. As DNA, the CDR3 is TGCGCCAGCAGCGGCGGCAGGACGGGGACTAGCACAGATACGCAGTATTTT. Encoded protein: CASSGGRTGTSTDTQYF.

This clonotype was detected once. A read error may explain this, as a much larger clone is one base away. The chain is built from TRBV5-6 and TRBJ2-5; D is perhaps TRBD1 or TRBD2 (6 bases each). The CDR3 has 13 residues. CDR1 is SGHDT and CDR2 is YYEEEE in the germline V gene. The CDR3 sequence is CASSLGTEGEQLF. The CDR3 DNA is TGTGCCAGCAGCTTGGGGACGGAGGGGGAGCAGCTCTTC.

The genes are TRBV20-1 and TRBJ2-6; 7 nucleotides agree with TRBD1. The ends lost 5 bases at V and 3 bases at J; junction bases unmatched: 7. Germline loops: CDR1 DFQATT, CDR2 SNEGSKA (reference sequence). CDR3 length equals 15 residues. The chain's CDR3 is CSASTGAGGANVLTF. As DNA, the CDR3 is TGCAGTGCTTCAACAGGGGCGGGTGGGGCCAACGTCCTGACTTTC.

The CDR3 coding sequence is TGTGCCAGCAGACGGACTAGCGGGGGGGCGAGGACAGATACGCAGTATTTT. It encodes CASRRTSGGARTDTQYF. The chain combines TRBV6-5 with TRBJ2-3; 15 nucleotides agree with TRBD2. The CDR3 spans 17 residues. V gave up 6 bases and J gave up 3 bases; unmatched junction bases: 7. Germline CDR1 reads MNHEY; CDR2 reads SVGAGI.

This clonotype was observed a handful of times. The gene calls are TRBV12-3 or TRBV12-4 and TRBJ2-1, with D possibly TRBD1 on 5 matching bases. V dropped 5 bases and J dropped 0 bases, with 11 bases sitting between them. This CDR3 region has 15 residues. As DNA, the CDR3 is TGTGCCAGCAGTCCCCCCACAGGCTCCTACAATGAGCAGTTCTTC. Encoded protein: CASSPPTGSYNEQFF.